This TCR beta chain came from a study of cytomegalovirus exposure and HLA in healthy donors. Whole-study context: Early release data held 75 million to 90 million unique TCRs from HLA-typed donors. Within the Caucasian-associated ancestry cluster were roughly 81% of the roughly 400 genotyped donors. Overall study findings and caveats: A cluster of highly shared sequence variants was likely a sequencing artifact.

About this clone: The antigen is undetermined.

This PCR relied on a set of 60 Vbeta primers and 13 Jbeta primers. In the original processing: As a later analysis found, there were 60 million to 90 million unique TCR beta chains, of which roughly 11 million were shared. The method was immunoSEQ multiplex PCR; TCRdb's version includes in-frame clones alone and lacks a portion of them. V and J calls and clone size are given by that table; D and trimming were obtained from the DNA. The sample holds more than 50,000 clones, more than 65% seen once. Germline-derived CDR1 and CDR2 are SGDLS and YYNGEE. Deletions cut 3 bases from V and 0 bases from J, with 18 bases between. The CDR3 is 17 residues long.

The chain links TRBV9 to TRBJ1-2, with D possibly TRBD1 on 6 matching bases. This clonotype originated in a man aged 35 to 55 in good health and CMV-seropositive. Material for sequencing was PBMCs. The CDR3 reads CASSADRTGSANYGYTF. DNA of the CDR3: TGTGCCAGCAGCGCCGATCGAACAGGGTCTGCTAACTATGGCTACACCTTC.